Only a few counts were recorded for the clone carrying this T cell receptor beta chain. This sample is part of a study of blood T cell repertoires in COVID-19. Background on the study: The samples span acute and convalescent COVID-19 from the United States, Italy and Spain. PBMCs, B-cell-depleted T cells, or T cells were the source of the cDNA or gDNA that made up the material.

Trimming removed 4 bases at V and 7 bases at J, with 14 bases between. CDR3 size: 15 residues. Germline V gene lookup returns CDR1 LGHDT and CDR2 YNNKEL (reference sequence). Source study methods: Reference gene primer amplification yielded estimated nucleated cell counts. Some clones are missing from TCRdb's copy, which holds only in-frame ones; the method was immunoSEQ multiplex PCR. V, J and clone size reflect that table, while D and trimming were determined from the DNA. The repertoire has 75,000 to 100,000 clones, around nine tenths of them found once; the top ten carry about 5%. This receptor was taken from a woman over 75 with acute or convalescent COVID-19. Sequenced material: peripheral blood. V gene TRBV3-1 (or the pseudogene TRBV3-2) combines with J gene TRBJ1-6; D is possibly TRBD1 (5 bases). CDR3 bases: TGTGCCAGCAGCCGCGAGTCCGGGGGGAATTCACCCCTCCACTTT. Protein: CASSRESGGNSPLHF.